These 32 T cell receptor beta chains share one sample of origin, sequenced in a study of blood T cell repertoires in COVID-19. Sequenced by immunoSEQ multiplex PCR; TCRdb stores in-frame clones only, minus some. The sample carries about 170,000 clones, roughly 85% recorded once. Sequencing used peripheral blood. The source is a woman of 80 years or more with acute or convalescent COVID-19.

The CDR3 nucleotides are TGTGCCAGCTCACCAAGGACTAGCGATTCAAATGAGCAGTTCTTC. Translated, it gives CASSPRTSDSNEQFF. This chain joins TRBV18 and TRBJ2-1, with TRBD2 matching 9 bases. Germline assignment: CDR1 KGHSH and CDR2 LQKENI. CDR3 size: 15 residues. J was trimmed by 7 bases and V by 2 bases; bases with no gene match: 6. The whole variable domain, filled in from reference TRBV18 and TRBJ2-1, reads NAGVMQNPRHLVRRRGQEARLRCSPMKGHSHVYWYRQLPEEGLKFMVYLQKENIIDESGMPKERFSAEFPKEGPSILRIQQVVRGDSAAYFCASSPRTSDSNEQFFGPGTRLTVL.

The chain combines TRBV5-1 with TRBJ1-1; 7 bases align to TRBD1. V was clipped by 2 bases and J by 0 bases; unmatched bases: 4. CDR1 SGHRS and CDR2 YFSETQ come from the germline V gene. CDR3 length equals 15 residues. The CDR3 sequence is CASSFTTGVNTEAFF. Written as DNA, the CDR3 is TGCGCCAGCAGCTTTACCACAGGGGTGAACACTGAAGCTTTCTTT. The full variable domain, rest sourced from reference TRBV5-1 and TRBJ1-1, is KAGVTQTPRYLIKTRGQQVTLSCSPISGHRSVSWYQQTPGQGLQFLFEYFSETQRNKGNFPGRFSGRQFSNSRSEMNVSTLELGDSALYLCASSFTTGVNTEAFFGQGTRLTVV.

This clone was observed a few times. The gene calls are TRBV5-4 and TRBJ2-1; 9 bases agree with TRBD2. The CDR3 covers 14 residues. Germline V gives CDR1 SGHNT, CDR2 YYREEE (reference sequence). V lost 4 bases, J lost 6 bases, and 5 bases stayed unmatched. The CDR3 DNA sequence: TGTGCCAGCAGCCTGCGGGAGGGTTCCAATGAGCAGTTCTTC. Protein: CASSLREGSNEQFF.

The chain couples TRBV5-4 to TRBJ2-1, with 8 bases identical to TRBD2. V shed 4 bases, J shed 5 bases, and the junction held 11 bases outside the gene matches. Germline-derived CDR1 and CDR2 are SGHNT and YYREEE (reference sequence). This CDR3 region has 16 residues. The CDR3: CASSRAAGGIDNEQFF. For the CDR3, the DNA is TGTGCCAGCAGCCGGGCCGCGGGAGGTATCGACAATGAGCAGTTCTTC.

V usage is TRBV19 and J usage is TRBJ1-2; D is ambiguous. The CDR3 extends over 12 amino acids. CDR1 and CDR2 (germline): LNHDA, SQIVND (reference sequence). The V gene lost 5 bases and the J gene lost 7 bases, with 11 bases spanning the gap. Here the CDR3 reads CASSRLGGGYTF. In DNA, the CDR3 is TGTGCCAGTAGTCGTCTGGGAGGTGGCTACACCTTC.

The table lists this clone with a few counts. This sequence joins TRBV10-3 and TRBJ2-5; D is possibly TRBD1 (6 bases). Trimming pared 0 bases from V and 4 bases from J, leaving 12 bases between. Germline V CDR1 and CDR2: ENHRY, SYGVKD. The CDR3 totals 15 residues. The CDR3 sequence is CAISESSVGGETQYF. The CDR3 DNA reads TGTGCCATCAGTGAGTCTTCGGTAGGGGGAGAGACCCAGTACTTC.

This clone is a singleton in its sample. The rearrangement links TRBV6-4 to TRBJ1-1, with 7 bases that match TRBD1. Germline V lookup: CDR1 MRHNA, CDR2 SNTAGT. This CDR3 comprises 18 residues. Trimming at V came to 4 bases and at J to 0 bases, leaving 14 bases not matched to a gene. The CDR3 region has the DNA TGTGCCAGCAGTGCCCAACCGAGGGACAGAGTCATGAACACTGAAGCTTTCTTT. Translation gives CASSAQPRDRVMNTEAFF.

The chain couples TRBV18 to TRBJ1-1; D possibly corresponds to TRBD1 (6 bases). Trimming took off 4 bases at V and 6 bases at J, with 18 bases between the two ends. Germline assignment: CDR1 KGHSH and CDR2 LQKENI. This CDR3 contains 15 residues. DNA of the CDR3: TGTGCCAGCTCACAAAGGGGGGGAGAGCTGGCTGAAGCTTTCTTT. Residues: CASSQRGGELAEAFF. Combining the CDR3 with reference TRBV18 and TRBJ1-1 gives the whole variable domain NAGVMQNPRHLVRRRGQEARLRCSPMKGHSHVYWYRQLPEEGLKFMVYLQKENIIDESGMPKERFSAEFPKEGPSILRIQQVVRGDSAAYFCASSQRGGELAEAFFGQGTRLTVV.

V and J are TRBV7-2 and TRBJ2-3; TRBD2 matches 9 bases. The CDR3 loop spans 16 amino acids. The V and J ends lost 1 base and 6 bases, in that order; junction bases with no gene match: 8. Germline V CDR1 and CDR2: SGHTA, FQGNSA. The CDR3 coding sequence is TGTGCCAGCAGCTTAGAGGCAGCTAGCGGGGCGGATACGCAGTATTTT. Its protein is CASSLEAASGADTQYF.

The CDR3 region has the DNA TGTGCCAGCAGCCAAGCGCTAGCGGGCACAGATACGCAGTATTTT. It codes for CASSQALAGTDTQYF. This chain links TRBV3-1 (or the pseudogene TRBV3-2) with TRBJ2-3, with 7 bases aligning to TRBD2. Looked up from germline, CDR1 is LGHDT and CDR2 is YNNKEL (reference sequence). The CDR3 covers 15 residues. J was trimmed by 1 base and V by 1 base; bases with no gene match: 2.

The chain carries TRBV2 and TRBJ2-5; the match to TRBD2 covers 15 bases. In germline, CDR1 is SNHLY, CDR2 FYNNEI. This CDR3 has 14 amino acids. Unmatched junction bases numbered 4, after V lost 9 bases and J lost 5 bases. The CDR3 is CASGTSGGTETQYF. CDR3 nucleotides: TGTGCCAGTGGGACTAGCGGGGGGACGGAGACCCAGTACTTC.

This clone was observed a single time. The chain is built from TRBV7-2 and TRBJ1-5; 9 bases are a match to TRBD1. This CDR3 has 16 residues. With V trimmed by 5 bases and J by 9 bases, 14 bases remained unmatched. Germline V gives CDR1 SGHTA, CDR2 FQGNSA. The CDR3 here is CASSATGTGLQRPQHF. Here the CDR3 DNA reads TGTGCCAGCAGCGCAACCGGGACAGGGCTACAAAGGCCCCAGCATTTT.

In nucleotides, the CDR3 is TGTGCCAGCGGGAGAATAGGCGGATCCGAGCAGTACTTC. Encoded protein: CASGRIGGSEQYF. The chain links TRBV6-5 to TRBJ2-7; maybe TRBD2 (5 bases). The CDR3 is made up of 13 amino acids. Germline V gene lookup returns CDR1 MNHEY and CDR2 SVGAGI. Trimming took off 8 bases at V and 6 bases at J, with 17 bases between the two ends.

The V gene is TRBV5-1, the J gene TRBJ1-3, with D tentatively TRBD1 (5 bases). Trimming pared 4 bases from V and 0 bases from J, leaving 20 bases between. This CDR3 region has 18 residues. The germline V gene has CDR1 SGHRS and CDR2 YFSETQ. The CDR3 nucleotides read TGCGCCAGCAGCCCTCCTGGGGCATCGGCGGACTCTGGAAACACCATATATTTT. Its protein is CASSPPGASADSGNTIYF.

CDR3 loop: CAISETSGAIYNEQFF. Written as DNA, the CDR3 is TGTGCCATCAGTGAGACTAGCGGGGCGATATACAATGAGCAGTTCTTC. This sequence joins TRBV10-3 and TRBJ2-1, with 10 positions matching TRBD2. This CDR3 contains 16 residues. V was pared by 2 bases and J by 4 bases, with 5 bases of the junction left unmatched. The germline V gene encodes CDR1 ENHRY and CDR2 SYGVKD.

By share, this clone counts as medium-sized. This chain connects TRBV11-2 to TRBJ1-1; no firm D call. Germline CDR1 and CDR2: SGHAT and FQNNGV. Trimming took off 5 bases at V and 7 bases at J, with 8 bases between the two ends. The length of the CDR3 is 11 residues. The CDR3: CASSDTLEAFF. DNA for the CDR3: TGTGCCAGCAGCGACACGCTTGAAGCTTTCTTT. Together with reference TRBV11-2 and TRBJ1-1, the CDR3 gives the full variable domain: EAGVAQSPRYKIIEKRQSVAFWCNPISGHATLYWYQQILGQGPKLLIQFQNNGVVDDSQLPKDRFSAERLKGVDSTLKIQPAKLEDSAVYLCASSDTLEAFFGQGTRLTVV.

CDR3 amino acids: CASSFTSGSWGNTGELFF. The CDR3 DNA reads as TGTGCCAGCAGCTTTACTAGCGGGAGCTGGGGGAACACCGGGGAGCTGTTTTTT. The genes are TRBV7-8 and TRBJ2-2; TRBD2 agrees at 11 bases. CDR1 and CDR2 from the germline V gene are SGHVS and FQNEAQ. Losses at the gene ends were 3 bases for V and 1 base for J; bases not matched to a gene: 7. The CDR3 is 18 amino acids.

This clone was picked up a small number of times. V gene TRBV28 combines with J gene TRBJ1-2; 7 bases fit TRBD1. The germline V gene has CDR1 MDHEN and CDR2 SYDVKM. V was pared by 3 bases and J by 2 bases, with 6 bases of the junction left unmatched. The CDR3 has 15 residues. The CDR3 sequence: CASSLMLGQNYGYTF. CDR3 coding DNA: TGTGCCAGCAGTTTGATGCTGGGACAGAACTATGGCTACACCTTC.

The chain couples TRBV19 to TRBJ1-5; 8 nucleotides match TRBD1. The CDR3 has 15 amino acids. The junction had 2 bases not matched to a gene; V was cut back by 4 bases and J by 0 bases. Germline CDR1 is LNHDA and CDR2 is SQIVND (reference sequence). CDR3 loop: CASSTTGDSNQPQHF. The CDR3 DNA sequence: TGTGCCAGTAGTACGACAGGGGATAGCAATCAGCCCCAGCATTTT. Drawing the rest from reference TRBV19 and TRBJ1-5, the complete variable domain is DGGITQSPKYLFRKEGQNVTLSCEQNLNHDAMYWYRQDPGQGLRLIYYSQIVNDFQKGDIAEGYSVSREKKESFPLTVTSAQKNPTAFYLCASSTTGDSNQPQHFGDGTRLSIL.

The chain is built from TRBV6-5 and TRBJ1-2; possibly TRBD1 for D (5 bases). CDR1 and CDR2 from the germline V gene are MNHEY and SVGAGI. The CDR3 spans 15 residues. V lost 3 bases to trimming and J lost 0 bases, with 11 bases between them. The CDR3 is CASSYGAGSNYGYTF. CDR3 nucleotide sequence: TGTGCCAGCAGTTATGGGGCAGGATCTAACTATGGCTACACCTTC.

This chain connects TRBV4-3 to TRBJ2-1, with 7 positions matching TRBD2. The CDR3 has 16 amino acids. V was clipped by 1 base and J by 2 bases; unmatched bases: 5. Germline V gene lookup returns CDR1 LGHNA and CDR2 YSLEER. In DNA form, the CDR3 reads TGCGCCAGCAGCCAAGGACGGACTAGACCCTACAATGAGCAGTTCTTC. This gives the protein CASSQGRTRPYNEQFF.

This chain uses TRBV5-5 with TRBJ1-6; 11 positions agree with TRBD1. The CDR3 sequence is 15 residues long. The germline gives CDR1 SGHKS, CDR2 YYEKEE (reference sequence). V lost 2 bases, J lost 9 bases, and 4 bases stayed unmatched. CDR3 DNA sequence: TGTGCCAGCAGCTTACCGGGACAGGGGGGTTCACCCCTCCACTTT. Translating gives CASSLPGQGGSPLHF.

The V call is TRBV10-3, the J call TRBJ2-1, with 13 nucleotides matching TRBD2. The V gene end was trimmed by 0 bases and the J gene end by 0 bases; junction bases not matched to a gene: 8. The CDR3 is 20 residues long. Germline V CDR1 and CDR2: ENHRY, SYGVKD. In nucleotides, the CDR3 is TGTGCCATCAGTGAGTCTAGGACTAGCGGGAGTAGAGGCTCCTACAATGAGCAGTTCTTC. Translated, it gives CAISESRTSGSRGSYNEQFF.

The V gene is TRBV19, the J gene TRBJ2-7; no clear D. V shed 2 bases and J shed 3 bases, with 8 bases lying between them. The CDR3 consists of 13 residues. Germline loops: CDR1 LNHDA, CDR2 SQIVND (reference sequence). The DNA for the CDR3 is TGTGCCAGTAGTATACGTATTAACTACGAGCAGTACTTC. Protein: CASSIRINYEQYF.

This sequence joins TRBV12-2 and TRBJ2-5; the table's D call of TRBD1 was not tested on the DNA. TRBV12-2 represents a pseudogene. The CDR3 spans 16 residues. CDR3 protein: CASLKWNRGGEETQYF. DNA for the CDR3: TGTGCAAGTCTGAAATGGAACAGGGGTGGAGAAGAGACCCAGTACTTC.

The chain employs TRBV12-3 or TRBV12-4 and TRBJ1-2; D remains unclear. V was cut by 3 bases and J by 4 bases, with 9 bases left in between. This CDR3 has 13 residues. The CDR3 loop is CASSLGAFYGYTF. CDR3 DNA sequence: TGTGCCAGCAGTTTGGGAGCGTTCTATGGCTACACCTTC.

This chain links TRBV19 with TRBJ1-1, with D perhaps matching TRBD1 (6 bases). The CDR3 covers 16 residues. Trimming left V 8 bases short and J 6 bases short, with 25 bases between. Germline values: CDR1 LNHDA, CDR2 SQIVND (reference sequence). CDR3 loop: CASGRGSGRGDAEAFF. CDR3 nucleotides: TGTGCCAGTGGGAGAGGATCGGGCAGGGGAGACGCTGAAGCTTTCTTT.

The chain uses TRBV19 and TRBJ1-5, with TRBD1 matching 7 bases. This CDR3 spans 13 amino acids. From germline, CDR1 is LNHDA and CDR2 SQIVND (reference sequence). V lost 5 bases and J lost 9; bases outside the gene matches: 7. The CDR3 is CASSGDRDRPQHF. In DNA, the CDR3 is TGTGCCAGTAGTGGAGACAGGGATCGGCCCCAGCATTTT. Looking up the rest from reference TRBV19 and TRBJ1-5 gives the full variable domain: DGGITQSPKYLFRKEGQNVTLSCEQNLNHDAMYWYRQDPGQGLRLIYYSQIVNDFQKGDIAEGYSVSREKKESFPLTVTSAQKNPTAFYLCASSGDRDRPQHFGDGTRLSIL.

The chain couples TRBV4-1 to TRBJ2-2; TRBD2 agrees at 7 bases. With 1 base clipped from V and 1 base from J, the junction kept 3 bases outside the gene matches. This CDR3 contains 16 residues. CDR1 MGHRA and CDR2 YSYEKL come from the germline V gene. The CDR3 nucleotides read TGCGCCAGCAGCCAAGGCCCTAGCGGGAACACCGGGGAGCTGTTTTTT. This gives the protein CASSQGPSGNTGELFF.

Here the CDR3 reads CAWSKGGKNSPLHF. CDR3 DNA sequence: TGTGCCTGGAGTAAGGGGGGGAAAAATTCACCCCTCCACTTT. This chain connects TRBV30 to TRBJ1-6; a weak D match, TRBD1 (6 bases). The CDR3 sequence is 14 residues long. The V end lost 2 bases, the J end lost 7 bases, and 12 bases lay between the germline ends. Looked up from germline, CDR1 is GTSNPN and CDR2 is SVGIG (reference sequence).

This clone has just a few counts. J is TRBJ2-6 and V is TRBV3-1 (or the pseudogene TRBV3-2); tentative D call: TRBD1 (6 bases). CDR3 length equals 18 residues. CDR1 is LGHDT, CDR2 YNNKEL, per germline (reference sequence). Trimming cost V 2 bases and J 0 bases, with 14 bases left between them. The CDR3 bases are TGTGCCAGCAGCCAAAATCCGGGACACCACTCTGGGGCCAACGTCCTGACTTTC. Protein: CASSQNPGHHSGANVLTF.

This clone appeared a single time. The genes are TRBV5-5 and TRBJ1-5, with D tentatively TRBD1 (6 bases). Between the trimmed V and J ends, which lost 4 bases and 7 bases, there was a span of 15 bases. The CDR3 covers 14 residues. The germline CDR1 and CDR2 sequences are SGHKS and YYEKEE (reference sequence). CDR3 coding DNA: TGTGCCAGCAGCCAAGGGACACCCTTACAGCCCCAGCATTTT. Its translation is CASSQGTPLQPQHF.